This TCR beta chain was captured by sequencing in a study of CD8 T cells in ankylosing spondylitis. Study conclusions and caveats: Characteristic of ankylosing spondylitis blood, it appeared, was a TCR beta motif comprising roughly 8 highly homologous variants.

From the 5' RACE reads, TCRdb called clonotypes with MiXCR, one entry per CDR3 protein. This sample has over 450,000 distinct CDR3 sequences, with over 9.5% found just once. With regard to this clonotype: Its antigen remains unknown.

Material for sequencing was blood, either unsorted or a sorted T cell fraction (not recorded which). This clonotype originated in a male donor with ankylosing spondylitis.

CDR3 nucleotides: TGTGCCAGCAGCGTACCAGGGAGATACTATGGCTACACCTTC. It codes for CASSVPGRYYGYTF. V is TRBV9 and J is TRBJ1-2; tentative D call: TRBD1 (5 bases). V was trimmed by 1 base and J by 3 bases, leaving 10 bases between them. The CDR3 runs 14 residues. The germline CDR1 and CDR2 sequences are SGDLS and YYNGEE.